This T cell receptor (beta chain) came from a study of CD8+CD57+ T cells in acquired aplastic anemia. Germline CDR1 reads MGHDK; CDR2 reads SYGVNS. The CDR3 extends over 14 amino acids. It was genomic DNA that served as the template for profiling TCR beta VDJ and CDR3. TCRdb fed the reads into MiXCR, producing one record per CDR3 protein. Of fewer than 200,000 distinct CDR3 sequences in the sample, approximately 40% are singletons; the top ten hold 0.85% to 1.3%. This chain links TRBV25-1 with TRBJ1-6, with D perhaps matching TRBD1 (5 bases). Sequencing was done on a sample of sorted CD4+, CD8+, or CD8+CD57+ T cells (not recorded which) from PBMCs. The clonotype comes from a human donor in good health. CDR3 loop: CVSSEGLSNSPLHF. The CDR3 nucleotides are TGTGTAAGCAGTGAGGGACTCAGTAATTCACCCCTCCACTTT.